Listed below are T cell receptor beta chains from one sample, sequenced in a study of T cells in Graves' hyperthyroidism and ophthalmopathy. TCRdb itself ran the multiplex PCR reads through MiXCR, one entry per CDR3 protein. Among some 600,000 distinct CDR3 sequences listed, roughly 14% were seen once. The source material was blood. These receptors originate from a woman in her twenties or thirties with Graves' hyperthyroidism that later progressed to Graves' ophthalmopathy. Both conserved end residues are part of each CDR3. The order of the fields is D gene, J gene, V gene, CDR3 protein. A D gene is named only where the DNA matches it firmly.

d_call: TRBD2
j_call: TRBJ2-5
v_call: TRBV28
cdr3_aa: CASSSIAGGEGETQYF

d_call: NA
j_call: TRBJ2-1
v_call: TRBV10-1
cdr3_aa: CASSESAGQRTTYNEQFF

d_call: TRBD1
j_call: TRBJ2-3
v_call: TRBV7-2
cdr3_aa: CASSPGNRGLGTQYF

d_call: NA
j_call: TRBJ1-5
v_call: TRBV6-1
cdr3_aa: CASNPGRVNSNQPQHF

d_call: NA
j_call: TRBJ2-6
v_call: TRBV28
cdr3_aa: CASRFRWRGTGANVLTF

d_call: NA
j_call: TRBJ1-1
v_call: TRBV6-1
cdr3_aa: CATNGVSNTEAFF

d_call: NA
j_call: TRBJ1-2
v_call: TRBV7-9
cdr3_aa: CASSQGLRGKTDYGYTF

d_call: NA
j_call: TRBJ2-3
v_call: TRBV7-3
cdr3_aa: CASTRPSLRSTDTQYF

d_call: NA
j_call: TRBJ2-5
v_call: TRBV28
cdr3_aa: CASLPEGGETQYF

d_call: TRBD1
j_call: TRBJ1-2
v_call: TRBV27
cdr3_aa: CASSPGTASSYGYTF

d_call: TRBD1
j_call: TRBJ2-4
v_call: TRBV6-1
cdr3_aa: CASSRTGGVYDIQYF

d_call: NA
j_call: TRBJ2-2
v_call: TRBV28
cdr3_aa: CASSPPDRFTGELFF

d_call: NA
j_call: TRBJ1-1
v_call: TRBV15
cdr3_aa: CATSRVSDGNTEAFF

d_call: NA
j_call: TRBJ1-3
v_call: TRBV7-3
cdr3_aa: CASSAAGVGTGNTIYF

d_call: NA
j_call: TRBJ1-1
v_call: TRBV2
cdr3_aa: CASSIFTTNTEAFF

d_call: NA
j_call: TRBJ1-1
v_call: TRBV18
cdr3_aa: CASSPIGVGMNTEAFF

d_call: NA
j_call: TRBJ1-4
v_call: TRBV28
cdr3_aa: CASSNHQGGIEKLFF

d_call: NA
j_call: TRBJ1-5
v_call: TRBV19
cdr3_aa: CASEEDGHNQPQHF

d_call: TRBD1
j_call: TRBJ2-3
v_call: TRBV5-6
cdr3_aa: CASSSKQGAGTDTQYF

d_call: NA
j_call: TRBJ1-4
v_call: TRBV4-2
cdr3_aa: CASSQDESRRAEKLFF

d_call: NA
j_call: TRBJ1-6
v_call: TRBV5-1
cdr3_aa: CASSLVGNYNSPLHF

d_call: TRBD2
j_call: TRBJ2-3
v_call: TRBV10-3
cdr3_aa: CAISESSGRGTDTQYF

d_call: NA
j_call: TRBJ1-2
v_call: TRBV7-2
cdr3_aa: CARRTANYGYTF

d_call: TRBD2
j_call: TRBJ2-1
v_call: TRBV7-2
cdr3_aa: CASSRQLAGGPYNEQFF

d_call: TRBD2
j_call: TRBJ2-5
v_call: TRBV5-1
cdr3_aa: CASSSWTSGNQETQYF

d_call: TRBD2
j_call: TRBJ2-1
v_call: TRBV20-1
cdr3_aa: CSAALAGERDEQFF

d_call: NA
j_call: TRBJ1-2
v_call: TRBV12-5
cdr3_aa: CASVQAAAFYGYTF

d_call: NA
j_call: TRBJ1-1
v_call: TRBV11-1
cdr3_aa: CASSTKGNTEAFF

d_call: NA
j_call: TRBJ2-3
v_call: TRBV24-1
cdr3_aa: CATSQSHGQGWDTQYF

d_call: NA
j_call: TRBJ2-1
v_call: TRBV12-5
cdr3_aa: CASGVGNEQFF

d_call: NA
j_call: TRBJ1-4
v_call: TRBV5-4
cdr3_aa: CASSTGTTTEKLFF

d_call: NA
j_call: TRBJ2-5
v_call: TRBV10-1
cdr3_aa: CASSDASGTTMEETQYF

d_call: NA
j_call: TRBJ2-1
v_call: TRBV11-2
cdr3_aa: CASRLGPSYNEQFF

d_call: TRBD1
j_call: TRBJ1-1
v_call: TRBV6-5
cdr3_aa: CASSYRGRGNTEAFF

d_call: NA
j_call: TRBJ1-5
v_call: TRBV3-1
cdr3_aa: CASSQDHRGNQPQHF

d_call: NA
j_call: TRBJ1-1
v_call: TRBV7-9
cdr3_aa: CASSLGGPNTEALF

d_call: TRBD2
j_call: TRBJ2-1
v_call: TRBV19
cdr3_aa: CASSMGLAVQGQFF

d_call: TRBD2
j_call: TRBJ2-3
v_call: TRBV11-2
cdr3_aa: CASSSTRGRADTQYF

d_call: NA
j_call: TRBJ2-7
v_call: TRBV29-1
cdr3_aa: CSVEDGAQSSYEQYF

d_call: TRBD1
j_call: TRBJ2-7
v_call: TRBV9
cdr3_aa: CASSVEGDRGYEQYF

d_call: NA
j_call: TRBJ2-1
v_call: TRBV27
cdr3_aa: CASSTGANEQFF

d_call: NA
j_call: TRBJ1-2
v_call: TRBV28
cdr3_aa: CASSFEGANYGYTF